Below are 8 T cell receptor beta chains sequenced from a single sample in a study of shared clonotypes between healthy human individuals. The method was immunoSEQ multiplex PCR; TCRdb's version includes in-frame clones alone and lacks a portion of them. The sample includes 2 million to 2.5 million clones, 80% to 95% of them seen just once. Sequenced material: naive CD4+ T cells from PBMCs. Noted subset: CD45RA+ positively selected. The receptor set was obtained from a man aged 18 to 29 in good health. Some clones in this sample may be carry-over from other donors' samples.

This clone was detected only once. This chain connects TRBV10-1 to TRBJ2-7, with D possibly TRBD1 on 5 matching bases. Between the trimmed V and J ends, which lost 11 bases and 0 bases, there was a span of 14 bases. Germline-derived CDR1 and CDR2 are WNHNN and SYGVQD (reference sequence). The CDR3 is 13 amino acids. The CDR3 loop reads CAVQADNSYEQYF. CDR3 DNA sequence: TGCGCCGTCCAGGCGGACAACTCCTACGAGCAGTACTTC.

The chain combines TRBV9 with TRBJ2-1; 7 nucleotides line up with TRBD1. Germline CDR1 SGDLS, CDR2 YYNGEE. After removal of 0 bases from V and 0 bases from J, the junction contained 6 bases not matched to a gene. CDR3 size: 17 residues. The CDR3 DNA follows: TGTGCCAGCAGCGTAGTTCCCAGGGGGAGCTCCTACAATGAGCAGTTCTTC. It specifies CASSVVPRGSSYNEQFF.

This chain links TRBV28 with TRBJ2-5, with D possibly TRBD2 on 6 matching bases. Trimming took off 7 bases at V and 1 base at J, with 19 bases between the two ends. The germline CDR1 and CDR2 sequences are MDHEN and SYDVKM. This CDR3 contains 16 residues. The CDR3 is CASTSPSATPQETQYF. The CDR3 coding sequence is TGTGCCAGCACCTCACCTAGCGCCACCCCCCAAGAGACCCAGTACTTC.

The chain employs TRBV5-4 and TRBJ2-3, with TRBD2 matching over 7 bases. The trim removed 2 bases at V and 0 bases at J, leaving 9 bases unmatched. Germline assignment: CDR1 SGHNT and CDR2 YYREEE (reference sequence). The CDR3 covers 17 residues. The CDR3 reads CASSLRRGAGSTDTQYF. Here the CDR3 DNA reads TGTGCCAGCAGCTTAAGGAGGGGAGCGGGAAGCACAGATACGCAGTATTTT.

The chain links TRBV27 to TRBJ2-1, with TRBD2 matching 10 bases. V trimming: 7 bases; J trimming: 6 bases; junction bases outside the gene matches: 6. Germline lookup yields CDR1 MNHEY and CDR2 SMNVEV (reference sequence). This CDR3 has 14 residues. CDR3 loop: CASKGTSVFNEQFF. As DNA, the CDR3 is TGTGCCAGCAAGGGGACTAGCGTGTTCAATGAGCAGTTCTTC.

V gene TRBV5-6 combines with J gene TRBJ2-7, with D unresolved. CDR1 and CDR2 from the germline V gene are SGHDT and YYEEEE. This CDR3 has 14 residues. V was shortened by 1 base and J by 3 bases, with 11 bases between the two germline ends. CDR3 nucleotide sequence: TGTGCCAGCAGCTTGTCCCTTGTGAGCTACGAGCAGTACTTC. As protein: CASSLSLVSYEQYF.

Notes on this clone: Other DNA sequences in this specimen translate into the identical CDR3. This chain links TRBV6-1 with TRBJ1-1, with D possibly TRBD1 on 5 matching bases. The germline gives CDR1 MNHNS, CDR2 SASEGT. V was shortened by 1 base and J by 2 bases, with 11 bases between the two germline ends. The CDR3 is 15 residues long. CDR3 DNA: TGTGCCAGCAGTGAAGGGGGACTGGGTAACACTGAAGCTTTCTTT. Translating it yields CASSEGGLGNTEAFF.

There are a few counts of this clone. V usage is TRBV7-3 and J usage is TRBJ1-1; no clear D. Trimming shortened V by 3 bases and J by 0 bases, and 5 bases separated the two germline ends. This CDR3 has 13 residues. In germline, CDR1 is SGHTA, CDR2 FQGTGA. Here the CDR3 reads CASSFELNTEAFF. The CDR3 DNA reads as TGTGCCAGCAGCTTTGAACTGAACACTGAAGCTTTCTTT. The variable domain in full, with the rest retrieved from reference TRBV7-3 and TRBJ1-1, is GAGVSQTPSNKVTEKGKYVELRCDPISGHTALYWYRQSLGQGPEFLIYFQGTGAADDSGLPNDRFFAVRPEGSVSTLKIQRTERGDSAVYLCASSFELNTEAFFGQGTRLTVV.